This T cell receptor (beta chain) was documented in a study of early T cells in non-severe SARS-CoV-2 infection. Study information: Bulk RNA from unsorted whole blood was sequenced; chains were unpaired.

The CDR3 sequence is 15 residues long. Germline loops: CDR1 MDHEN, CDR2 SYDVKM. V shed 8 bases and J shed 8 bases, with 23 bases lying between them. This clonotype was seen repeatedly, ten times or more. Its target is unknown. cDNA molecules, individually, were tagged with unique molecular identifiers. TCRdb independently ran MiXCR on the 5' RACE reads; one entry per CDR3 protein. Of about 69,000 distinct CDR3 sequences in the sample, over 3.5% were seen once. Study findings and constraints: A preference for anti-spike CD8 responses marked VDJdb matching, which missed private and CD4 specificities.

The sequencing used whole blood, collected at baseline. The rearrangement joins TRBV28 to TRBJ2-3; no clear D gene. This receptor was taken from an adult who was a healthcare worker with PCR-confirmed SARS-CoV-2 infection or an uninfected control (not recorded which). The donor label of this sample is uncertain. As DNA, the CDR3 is TGTGCCAGCGGTCCTTCTGGCCGAGTCCGCGGTACGCAGTATTTT. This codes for CASGPSGRVRGTQYF.